These T cell receptor beta chains were read from a single sample in a study of vaccination and CD4 T cells after COVID-19. TCRdb redid the calling of the PCR reads with MiXCR, one entry per CDR3 protein. Of some 15,000 distinct CDR3 sequences listed, approximately 35% are singletons. Their target antigens are unknown. The specimen was CD4+ T cells from blood, cultured in vitro, collected before SARS-CoV-2 vaccination. The receptors were sampled from a human donor who received a COVID-19 vaccine. Each CDR3 is given with its conserved first and last residue. D genes are given only for firm matches. Expanded clones are given a class, and other clones once, few, many or no size at all.

CDR3nt	CDR3aa	j_gene	d_gene	abundance	v_gene
TGTGCCAGCAGCTTCGCCCCCAGGGCTTACACTGAAGCTTTCTTT	CASSFAPRAYTEAFF	TRBJ1-1	.	.	TRBV7-3
TGTGCCAGCAGTGGGACAGGGTTGGGGGAGACCCAGTACTTC	CASSGTGLGETQYF	TRBJ2-5	TRBD1	once	TRBV6-1
TGTGCCAGCAGCTTAGACGGGAACACTGAAGCTTTCTTT	CASSLDGNTEAFF	TRBJ1-1	.	.	TRBV11-2
TGTGCCAGCAACCAACCGGGACAGAATTATGGCTACACCTTC	CASNQPGQNYGYTF	TRBJ1-2	TRBD1	.	TRBV7-9
TGCAGTGCATTGGGACAGCTTATGCGGATCACTGAAGCTTTCTTT	CSALGQLMRITEAFF	TRBJ1-1	TRBD1	.	TRBV20-1
TGTGCCAGCAGTGAATTGAATCCTAGGACGGGTCAGCCCCAGCATTTT	CASSELNPRTGQPQHF	TRBJ1-5	.	.	TRBV6-1
TGCGCCAGCAGCTTGTATCAGCGGGGAGATCGTGAGACCCAGTACTTC	CASSLYQRGDRETQYF	TRBJ2-5	TRBD2	.	TRBV5-1
TGTGCCAGCAGTGACAGGGTCTATGGCTACACCTTC	CASSDRVYGYTF	TRBJ1-2	.	few	TRBV6-1
TGTGCCAGCTCGCGGGGACAGGGAGACTACGAGCAGTACTTC	CASSRGQGDYEQYF	TRBJ2-7	TRBD1	.	TRBV18
TGTGCCAGCAGCTTAAAGGGGTGGGGTTCACCCCTCCACTTT	CASSLKGWGSPLHF	TRBJ1-6	.	.	TRBV11-2
TGTGCCACCAGCAGAGGACTGGGGGAAGAAAAACTGTTTTTT	CATSRGLGEEKLFF	TRBJ1-4	.	few	TRBV15
TGTGCTAGTGCTTTGTGGGGGGTGGAGACCCAGTACTTC	CASALWGVETQYF	TRBJ2-5	.	.	TRBV12-5
TGTGCCAGCAGTTTACGGGGGCTACAAGGCGGCTACACCTTC	CASSLRGLQGGYTF	TRBJ1-2	.	.	TRBV28
TGTGCCAGCAGCGTTACGGGGGCTGATGAAAAACTGTTTTTT	CASSVTGADEKLFF	TRBJ1-4	.	.	TRBV9
TGTGCCAGCAGCCAAGATAGCAGGGGAGGGTCACCCCTCCACTTT	CASSQDSRGGSPLHF	TRBJ1-6	.	.	TRBV14
TGTGCCAGTAGGTTGACAGGGGACAATGAGCAGTTCTTC	CASRLTGDNEQFF	TRBJ2-1	TRBD1	few	TRBV19